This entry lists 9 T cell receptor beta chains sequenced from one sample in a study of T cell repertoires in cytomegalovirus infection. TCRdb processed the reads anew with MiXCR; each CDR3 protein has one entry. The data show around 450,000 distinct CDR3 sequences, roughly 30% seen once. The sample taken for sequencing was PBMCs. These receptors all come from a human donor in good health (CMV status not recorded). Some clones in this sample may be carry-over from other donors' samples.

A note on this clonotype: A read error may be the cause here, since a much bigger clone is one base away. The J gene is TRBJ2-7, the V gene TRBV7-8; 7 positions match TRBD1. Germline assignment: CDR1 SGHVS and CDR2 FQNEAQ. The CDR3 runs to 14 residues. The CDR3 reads CASSYRGLVYEQSF. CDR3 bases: TGTGCCAGCAGCTACAGGGGTTTAGTCTACGAGCAGTCCTTC.

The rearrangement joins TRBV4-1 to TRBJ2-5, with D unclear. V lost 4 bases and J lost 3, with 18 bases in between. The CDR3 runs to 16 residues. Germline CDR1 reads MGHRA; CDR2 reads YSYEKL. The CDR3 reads CASSLTRPTRKETQYF. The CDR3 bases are TGCGCCAGCAGCCTGACGAGACCAACGCGGAAAGAGACCCAGTACTTC.

CDR3 loop: CASSISPTGFPDTQYF. The CDR3 bases are TGTGCCAGTAGTATTTCCCCGACAGGGTTTCCAGATACGCAGTATTTT. J is TRBJ2-3 and V is TRBV19; 7 nucleotides line up with TRBD1. CDR3 size: 16 residues. With 3 bases clipped from V and 4 bases from J, the junction kept 10 bases outside the gene matches. The V gene's germline CDR1 is LNHDA and CDR2 SQIVND (reference sequence).

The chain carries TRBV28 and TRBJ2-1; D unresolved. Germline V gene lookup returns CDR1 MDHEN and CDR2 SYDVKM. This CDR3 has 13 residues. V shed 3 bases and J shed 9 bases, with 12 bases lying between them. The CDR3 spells CASSFGGPGEQFF. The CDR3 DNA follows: TGTGCCAGCAGTTTTGGCGGCCCCGGTGAGCAGTTCTTC.

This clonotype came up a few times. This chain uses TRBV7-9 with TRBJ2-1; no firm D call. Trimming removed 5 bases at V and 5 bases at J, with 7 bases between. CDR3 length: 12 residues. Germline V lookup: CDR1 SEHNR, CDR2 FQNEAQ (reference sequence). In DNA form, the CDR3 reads TGTGCCAGCAGCCCAGAGGACAATGAGCAGTTCTTC. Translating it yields CASSPEDNEQFF.

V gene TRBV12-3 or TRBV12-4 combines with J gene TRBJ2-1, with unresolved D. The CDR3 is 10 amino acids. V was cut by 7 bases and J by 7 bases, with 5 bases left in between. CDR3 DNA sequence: TGTGCCAGCACCCGGAATGAGCAGTTCTTC. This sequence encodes CASTRNEQFF.

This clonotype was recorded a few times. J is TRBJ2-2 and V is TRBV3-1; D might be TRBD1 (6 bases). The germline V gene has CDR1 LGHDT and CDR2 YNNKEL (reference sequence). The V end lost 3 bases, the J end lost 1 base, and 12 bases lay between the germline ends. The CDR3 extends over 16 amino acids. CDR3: CASSQARTENTGELFF. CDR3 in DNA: TGTGCCAGCAGCCAGGCCCGGACAGAGAACACCGGGGAGCTGTTTTTT.

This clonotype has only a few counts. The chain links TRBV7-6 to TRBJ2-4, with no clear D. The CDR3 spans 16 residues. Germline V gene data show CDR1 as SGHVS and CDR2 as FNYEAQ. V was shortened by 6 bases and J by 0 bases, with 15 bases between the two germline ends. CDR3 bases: TGTGCCAGCAGTCCTCTAGGGTCTTTAGCCAAAAACATTCAGTACTTC. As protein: CASSPLGSLAKNIQYF. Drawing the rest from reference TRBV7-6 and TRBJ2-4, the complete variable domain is GAGVSQSPRYKVTKRGQDVALRCDPISGHVSLYWYRQALGQGPEFLTYFNYEAQQDKSGLPNDRFSAERPEGSISTLTIQRTEQRDSAMYRCASSPLGSLAKNIQYFGAGTRLSVL.

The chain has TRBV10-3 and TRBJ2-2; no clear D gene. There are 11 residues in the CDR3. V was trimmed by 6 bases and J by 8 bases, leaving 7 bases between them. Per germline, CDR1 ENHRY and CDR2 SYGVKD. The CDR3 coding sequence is TGTGCCATCAGCGCTGAGGGGGAGCTGTTTTTT. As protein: CAISAEGELFF.